Listed below are T cell receptor beta chains from one sample, sequenced in a study of blood T cell repertoires in COVID-19. Method: immunoSEQ multiplex PCR; TCRdb's copy keeps in-frame clones and lacks some. The sample contains about 330,000 clones, 80% to 95% of which appear only once. The sequencing input was PBMCs or T cells enriched from blood (not recorded which). Receptors were obtained from a woman aged 25 to 45 who had recovered from COVID-19. Each CDR3 is given with its conserved first and last residue. D genes are given only for firm matches. Clone size is shown for a subset of rows, as once, few, many or a class of expanded clone.

V: TRBV18; D: NA; J: TRBJ1-3; size: once; DNA: TGTGCCAGCTCACCAAACCCCCTCGGCCAAACACAGGCAAGCTCTGGAAACACCATATATTTT; CDR3: CASSPNPLGQTQASSGNTIYF
V: TRBV7-2; D: TRBD2; J: TRBJ2-2; size: NA; DNA: TGTGCCAGCAGCGTCACCGGGACTAGCGGGGTACGGGCCGGGGAGCTGTTTTTT; CDR3: CASSVTGTSGVRAGELFF
V: TRBV6-5; D: TRBD2; J: TRBJ2-7; size: NA; DNA: TGTGCCAGCAGCCCGGGACTAGGCGAGCAGTACTTC; CDR3: CASSPGLGEQYF
V: TRBV21-1; D: NA; J: TRBJ1-3; size: NA; DNA: TGTGCCAGCAGCAAAACAGGACAGGGCCCCAGTCTCTCTGGAAACACCATATATTTT; CDR3: CASSKTGQGPSLSGNTIYF
V: TRBV27; D: NA; J: TRBJ1-5; size: NA; DNA: TGTGCCAGACTTGCAGGGATCTATAGCAATCAGCCCCAGCATTTT; CDR3: CARLAGIYSNQPQHF
V: TRBV5-4; D: NA; J: TRBJ1-2; size: NA; DNA: TGTGCCAGCAGCCACTTACTACGGGGAGGCTATGGCTACACCTTC; CDR3: CASSHLLRGGYGYTF
V: TRBV4-1; D: NA; J: TRBJ2-3; size: NA; DNA: TGCGCCAGCAGCACGAGGGATTCGAACACAGATACGCAGTATTTT; CDR3: CASSTRDSNTDTQYF
V: TRBV19; D: TRBD1; J: TRBJ1-2; size: NA; DNA: TGTGCCAGTAGTATCCTGGACAGGGGAATCGGCTACACCTTC; CDR3: CASSILDRGIGYTF
V: TRBV28; D: NA; J: TRBJ2-5; size: NA; DNA: TGTGCCAGCAGTTTAGCGGGGGCCGGGGGGGAGACCCAGTACTTC; CDR3: CASSLAGAGGETQYF
V: TRBV4-1; D: NA; J: TRBJ1-5; size: NA; DNA: TGCGCCAGCAGCCAGACTCGGAATCAGCCCCAGCATTTT; CDR3: CASSQTRNQPQHF
V: TRBV4-1; D: NA; J: TRBJ1-1; size: once; DNA: TGCGCCAGCAGCTTTCGGGACACCCTTAAGAACACTGAAGCTTTCTTT; CDR3: CASSFRDTLKNTEAFF
V: TRBV24-1; D: TRBD1; J: TRBJ1-5; size: NA; DNA: TGTGCCACCAGTGATTTAACAGGGGATCAGCCCCAGCATTTT; CDR3: CATSDLTGDQPQHF
V: TRBV5-1; D: NA; J: TRBJ2-2; size: NA; DNA: TGCGCCAGCAGCTCCCTCGCGGCAGGGTGGGCCGGGGAGCTGTTTTTT; CDR3: CASSSLAAGWAGELFF
V: TRBV6-5; D: NA; J: TRBJ2-7; size: NA; DNA: TGTGCCAGCACGAGGGGGTGGTCCTACGAGCAGTACTTC; CDR3: CASTRGWSYEQYF
V: TRBV7-2; D: TRBD1; J: TRBJ2-7; size: NA; DNA: TGTGCCAGCAGCACCTGGACAGGGAGCTCCTACGAGCAGTACTTC; CDR3: CASSTWTGSSYEQYF
V: TRBV7-9; D: TRBD1; J: TRBJ1-2; size: NA; DNA: TGTGCCAGCAGCTCGACAGGACAGGGCTATGGCTACACCTTC; CDR3: CASSSTGQGYGYTF
V: TRBV28; D: NA; J: TRBJ2-5; size: NA; DNA: TGTGCCAGCGGCCAGGGCTCAGAGACCCAGTACTTC; CDR3: CASGQGSETQYF
V: TRBV7-2; D: TRBD2; J: TRBJ2-1; size: NA; DNA: TGTGCCAGCAGCTCGTCTAGCGGAAACAATGAGCAGTTCTTC; CDR3: CASSSSSGNNEQFF
V: TRBV2; D: TRBD1; J: TRBJ1-1; size: NA; DNA: TGTGCCAGCAGGGTGACAGGGGCGGGGACTGAAGCTTTCTTT; CDR3: CASRVTGAGTEAFF
V: TRBV7-2; D: TRBD1; J: TRBJ1-1; size: NA; DNA: TGTGCCAGCAGCCCCGTGCAGGGGGCGAACACTGAAGCTTTCTTT; CDR3: CASSPVQGANTEAFF
V: TRBV24-1; D: TRBD1; J: TRBJ2-7; size: NA; DNA: TGTGCCACCAGTGATGACAGGGCTCACGAGCAGTACTTC; CDR3: CATSDDRAHEQYF
V: TRBV2; D: TRBD1; J: TRBJ1-5; size: NA; DNA: TGTGCCAGCAGTCACCGGGACAGGGGGGATCAGCCCCAGCATTTT; CDR3: CASSHRDRGDQPQHF
V: TRBV5-1; D: TRBD2; J: TRBJ2-3; size: NA; DNA: TGCGCCAGCAGCCCGGGCGCCGCGGGAGGGTCAGATACGCAGTATTTT; CDR3: CASSPGAAGGSDTQYF
V: TRBV28; D: TRBD2; J: TRBJ2-1; size: NA; DNA: TGTGCCAGCAGTATCCCGGGACTAGCGGCCAACAATGAGCAGTTCTTC; CDR3: CASSIPGLAANNEQFF
V: TRBV6-5; D: TRBD1; J: TRBJ2-4; size: NA; DNA: TGTGCCAGCAGACCAGGGGGCACAGCCAAAAACATTCAGTACTTC; CDR3: CASRPGGTAKNIQYF
V: TRBV5-1; D: NA; J: TRBJ2-3; size: NA; DNA: TGCGCCAGCAGCTTGTCCGTCCTTAGCACAGATACGCAGTATTTT; CDR3: CASSLSVLSTDTQYF
V: TRBV6-1; D: NA; J: TRBJ2-7; size: NA; DNA: TGTGCCAGCAGTGAAGTTAGCGACGAGCAGTACTTC; CDR3: CASSEVSDEQYF
V: TRBV19; D: NA; J: TRBJ1-5; size: NA; DNA: TGTGCCAGTTCGGGGATGGGTCATCAGCCCCAGCATTTT; CDR3: CASSGMGHQPQHF
V: TRBV28; D: NA; J: TRBJ1-6; size: NA; DNA: TGTGCCAGCAGTTTAGAAGGGGATAATTCACCCCTCCACTTT; CDR3: CASSLEGDNSPLHF
V: TRBV24-1; D: NA; J: TRBJ2-7; size: once; DNA: TGTGCCACCAGTGATATAGGACACAACGAGCAGTACTTC; CDR3: CATSDIGHNEQYF
V: TRBV4-2; D: TRBD2; J: TRBJ2-4; size: NA; DNA: TGTGCCAGCAGCCAAGATGATGGGACTAGCGGGGGAGCTTCGGCGGTAAACATTCAGTACTTC; CDR3: CASSQDDGTSGGASAVNIQYF
V: TRBV7-9; D: NA; J: TRBJ2-5; size: NA; DNA: TGTGCCAGCAGCCCGGGGGGCTCAGAGACCCAGTACTTC; CDR3: CASSPGGSETQYF
V: TRBV2; D: NA; J: TRBJ1-4; size: NA; DNA: TGTGCCAGCAGTGTTGACTCAACTAATGAAAAACTGTTTTTT; CDR3: CASSVDSTNEKLFF
V: TRBV13; D: TRBD1; J: TRBJ2-7; size: few; DNA: TGTGCCAGCAGCCTCGACAGGGGACTCGACGAGCAGTACTTC; CDR3: CASSLDRGLDEQYF
V: TRBV27; D: TRBD1; J: TRBJ2-7; size: NA; DNA: TGTGCCAGCAGTTTAGAGGGGACAGAAGGCTCCTACGAGCAGTACTTC; CDR3: CASSLEGTEGSYEQYF
V: TRBV5-4; D: TRBD1; J: TRBJ1-2; size: NA; DNA: TGTGCCAGCAGCCGGACAGGGGCTAACTATGGCTACACCTTC; CDR3: CASSRTGANYGYTF
V: TRBV10-3; D: TRBD1; J: TRBJ1-2; size: NA; DNA: TGTGCCATCAGTGAGATGTGGACAGGTCGTAACTATGGCTACACCTTC; CDR3: CAISEMWTGRNYGYTF
V: TRBV9; D: NA; J: TRBJ2-6; size: NA; DNA: TGTGCCAGCAGCGTAGACCGACAGGTTCGGGGGGCCAACGTCCTGACTTTC; CDR3: CASSVDRQVRGANVLTF
V: TRBV28; D: TRBD2; J: TRBJ2-7; size: NA; DNA: TGTGCCAGCCTTATGTCTCCTAGCGGATCCTACGAGCAGTACTTC; CDR3: CASLMSPSGSYEQYF
V: TRBV4-3; D: NA; J: TRBJ1-5; size: once; DNA: TGCGCCAGCAGCCAAGATCGGGGGACTCAGCCCCAGCATTTT; CDR3: CASSQDRGTQPQHF
V: TRBV7-2; D: TRBD2; J: TRBJ2-1; size: NA; DNA: TGTGCCAGCAGCTTAGGCCACGGACTAGCGGTAAATGAGCAGTTCTTC; CDR3: CASSLGHGLAVNEQFF
V: TRBV11-2; D: NA; J: TRBJ1-5; size: NA; DNA: TGTGCCAGCAGCCATTCGGACAGTAGCAATCAGCCCCAGCATTTT; CDR3: CASSHSDSSNQPQHF
V: TRBV6-5; D: NA; J: TRBJ2-3; size: NA; DNA: TGTGCCAGCAGTTACTCTCACACAGATACGCAGTATTTT; CDR3: CASSYSHTDTQYF
V: TRBV10-2; D: NA; J: TRBJ2-1; size: NA; DNA: TGCGCCAGCAGTGAGCAAGACACTCAGTTCTTC; CDR3: CASSEQDTQFF
V: TRBV6-2/TRBV6-3; D: NA; J: TRBJ2-7; size: once; DNA: TGTGCCAGCAGCCGAGGGTCCGCCGGTGAGTACGAGCAGTACTTC; CDR3: CASSRGSAGEYEQYF
V: TRBV4-2; D: NA; J: TRBJ2-3; size: once; DNA: TGTGCCAGCAGCCAAGTAGGGGGTGGGCCCCCAGATACGCAGTATTTT; CDR3: CASSQVGGGPPDTQYF
V: TRBV7-2; D: TRBD2; J: TRBJ2-1; size: once; DNA: TGTGCCAGCAGCTTAGAGTTCGGCGGGAGCTCCTACAATGAGCAGTTCTTC; CDR3: CASSLEFGGSSYNEQFF
V: TRBV6-5; D: TRBD1; J: TRBJ1-2; size: NA; DNA: TGTGCCAGCAGTCCCACAGGGGCGCGGGGCTACACCTTC; CDR3: CASSPTGARGYTF
V: TRBV28; D: NA; J: TRBJ2-6; size: NA; DNA: TGTGCCAGCAGTTTGCCGGGAGCTGGGGCCAACGTCCTGACTTTC; CDR3: CASSLPGAGANVLTF
V: TRBV19; D: TRBD2; J: TRBJ2-1; size: few; DNA: TGTGCCAGTAGTATGCGGGGGGGCCTCAACAATGAGCAGTTCTTC; CDR3: CASSMRGGLNNEQFF
V: TRBV11-2; D: NA; J: TRBJ1-2; size: NA; DNA: TGTGCCAGCAGCTTAGTAGTAAGGGGTGGCTACACCTTC; CDR3: CASSLVVRGGYTF
V: TRBV28; D: NA; J: TRBJ1-2; size: NA; DNA: TGTGCCAGCAGTTCCGAGGGAGGGGTGTTTGGCTATGGCTACACCTTC; CDR3: CASSSEGGVFGYGYTF
V: TRBV12-3/TRBV12-4; D: TRBD2; J: TRBJ2-7; size: NA; DNA: TGTGCCAGCAGTCCACGGACTAGTTACGAGCAGTACTTC; CDR3: CASSPRTSYEQYF
V: TRBV7-9; D: NA; J: TRBJ2-7; size: NA; DNA: TGTGCCAGCAGCTTACTTTGGACAGAAGGGGAGCAGTACTTC; CDR3: CASSLLWTEGEQYF
V: TRBV28; D: NA; J: TRBJ1-2; size: NA; DNA: TGTGCCAGTACAGGATCCTCACTCTATGGCTACACCTTC; CDR3: CASTGSSLYGYTF
V: TRBV25-1; D: NA; J: TRBJ2-1; size: few; DNA: TGTGCCAGCAGTGACCCCACTGGGAGCTCCTACAATGAGCAGTTCTTC; CDR3: CASSDPTGSSYNEQFF
V: TRBV28; D: NA; J: TRBJ1-5; size: NA; DNA: TGTGCCAGCAGTCCCCCAGTGGCAGGGTTGAGCAATCAGCCCCAGCATTTT; CDR3: CASSPPVAGLSNQPQHF
V: TRBV5-8; D: NA; J: TRBJ1-2; size: NA; DNA: TGTGCCAGCAGCTTGATTCGGGGTGGCTACACCTTC; CDR3: CASSLIRGGYTF
V: TRBV2; D: NA; J: TRBJ1-2; size: NA; DNA: TGTGCCAGCAGTGAAGCCGGGACATTCAATGGCTACACCTTC; CDR3: CASSEAGTFNGYTF
V: TRBV28; D: NA; J: TRBJ2-7; size: few; DNA: TGTGCCAGCCAGCGGGCGACCTACGAGCAGTACTTC; CDR3: CASQRATYEQYF